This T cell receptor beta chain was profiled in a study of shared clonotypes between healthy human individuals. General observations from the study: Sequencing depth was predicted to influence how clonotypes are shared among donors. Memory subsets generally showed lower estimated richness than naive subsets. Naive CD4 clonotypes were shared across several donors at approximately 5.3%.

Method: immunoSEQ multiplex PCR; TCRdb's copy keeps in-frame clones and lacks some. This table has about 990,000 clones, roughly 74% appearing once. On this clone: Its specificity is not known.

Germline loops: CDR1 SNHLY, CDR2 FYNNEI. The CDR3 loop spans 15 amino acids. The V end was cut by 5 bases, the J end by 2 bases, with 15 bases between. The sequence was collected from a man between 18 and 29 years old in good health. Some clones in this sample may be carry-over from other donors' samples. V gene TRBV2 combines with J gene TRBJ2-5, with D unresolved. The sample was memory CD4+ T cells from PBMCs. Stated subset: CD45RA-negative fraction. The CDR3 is CASSRRVVLQETQYF. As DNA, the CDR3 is TGTGCCAGCAGTCGTCGGGTTGTTCTACAAGAGACCCAGTACTTC.